This T cell receptor beta chain was sequenced in a study of shared clonotypes between healthy human individuals. Whole-study findings and limits: Naive subsets generally had larger estimated richness than memory subsets.

Notes on this clone: The target antigen is unknown.

Splitting of CD4+ cells produced CD45RA+ naive and CD45RA-negative memory subsets. V was cut by 3 bases and J by 4 bases, with 11 bases left in between. Germline V gene lookup returns CDR1 MGHRA and CDR2 YSYEKL. The CDR3 runs 14 residues. Using immunoSEQ multiplex PCR, the repertoire was profiled, and TCRdb retains in-frame clones only, with some absent. The sample contains 2 million to 2.5 million clones, approximately 95% of which appear only once. The sequenced sample was naive CD4+ T cells from PBMCs. The subset denotes: CD45RA+ positively selected. V usage is TRBV4-1 and J usage is TRBJ2-3, with D unresolved. The TCR comes from a man aged 18 to 29 in good health. Some clones in this sample may be carry-over from other donors' samples. CDR3 DNA: TGCGCCAGCAGCCAGCCCCTTCAGGCAGATACGCAGTATTTT. Translating it yields CASSQPLQADTQYF.